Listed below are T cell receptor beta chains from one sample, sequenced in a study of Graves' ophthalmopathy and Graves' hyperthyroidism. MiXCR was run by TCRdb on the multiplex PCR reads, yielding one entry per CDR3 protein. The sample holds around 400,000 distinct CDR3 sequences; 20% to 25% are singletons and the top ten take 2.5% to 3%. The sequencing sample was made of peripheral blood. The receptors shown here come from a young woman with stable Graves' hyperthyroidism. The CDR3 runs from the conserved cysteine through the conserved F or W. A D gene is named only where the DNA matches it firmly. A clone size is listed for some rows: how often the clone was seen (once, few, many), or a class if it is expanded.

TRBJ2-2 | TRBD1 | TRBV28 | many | TGTGCCAGCATTACAGGGGTCCCCTATATCCCCGGGGAGCTGTTTTTT | CASITGVPYIPGELFF
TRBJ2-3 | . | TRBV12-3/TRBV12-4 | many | TGTGCCAGCAGTTTTCAGGGGAAAGGTACGCAGTATTTT | CASSFQGKGTQYF
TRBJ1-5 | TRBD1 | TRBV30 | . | TGTGCCTGGGGGACAGGGGGTCTTCAGCCCCAGCATTTT | CAWGTGGLQPQHF
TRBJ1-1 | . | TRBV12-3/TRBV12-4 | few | TGTGCCAGCAGACCCGGACAGATTGAAGCTTTCTTT | CASRPGQIEAFF
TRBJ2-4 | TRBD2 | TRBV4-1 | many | TGCGCCAGCAGCCAAGATTTGCAAACATCAGGACTAGCGGGAGGCGTAGCCAAAAACATTCAGTACTTC | CASSQDLQTSGLAGGVAKNIQYF
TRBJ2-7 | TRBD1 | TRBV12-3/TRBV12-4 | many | TGTGCCAGCAGTTTAAGAGGACAGGGGGCCTACGAGCAGTACTTC | CASSLRGQGAYEQYF
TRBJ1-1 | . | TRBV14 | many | TGTGCCAGCAGCCAAGTTAGATCGAACACTGAAGCTTTCTTT | CASSQVRSNTEAFF
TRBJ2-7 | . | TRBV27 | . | TGTGCCAGCAGTCTGGGGGACTCCCAGTACGAGCAGTACTTC | CASSLGDSQYEQYF
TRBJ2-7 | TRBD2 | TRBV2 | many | TGTGCCAGCAGGGCGGGACTAGCGGGAGCGCTAGGGGAGCAGTACTTC | CASRAGLAGALGEQYF
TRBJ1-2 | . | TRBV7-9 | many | TGTGCCAGCAGCTTAAAAGAGGGGAACTATGGCTACACCTTC | CASSLKEGNYGYTF
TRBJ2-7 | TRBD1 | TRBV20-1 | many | TGCAGTGCGGAGGACAGGGGCCACGAGCAGTACTTC | CSAEDRGHEQYF
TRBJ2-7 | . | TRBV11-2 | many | TGTGCCAGCAGACTCGAGGCCAGGAGCTACGAGCAGTACTTC | CASRLEARSYEQYF
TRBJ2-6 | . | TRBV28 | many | TGTGCCAGCAGTTCCTTCCGAACGGGGAGCTCTGGGGCCAACGTCCTGACTTTC | CASSSFRTGSSGANVLTF
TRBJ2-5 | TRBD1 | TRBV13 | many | TGTGCCAGCAGCTCGACAGGGGACGAGACCCAGTACTTC | CASSSTGDETQYF
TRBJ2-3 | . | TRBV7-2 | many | TGTGCCAGCAGCTCCAACCCTAGCACAGATACGCAGTATTTT | CASSSNPSTDTQYF
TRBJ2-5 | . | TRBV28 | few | TGTGCCAGCAGTTCTACCGGGACCACTAACTCCATCCAAGAGACCCAGTACTTC | CASSSTGTTNSIQETQYF
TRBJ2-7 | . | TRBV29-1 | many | TGCAGCGCCTTAGGGGACTCCTACGAGCAGTACTTC | CSALGDSYEQYF
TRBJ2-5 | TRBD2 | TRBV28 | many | TGTGCCAGCAGTTTCCCCCTGGCTAGCGGGAGGGATGTGTACCAAGAGACCCAGTACTTC | CASSFPLASGRDVYQETQYF
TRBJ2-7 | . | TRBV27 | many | TGTGCCAGCATCTCCTCGAGAACAGGGCTTCAGTACTTC | CASISSRTGLQYF
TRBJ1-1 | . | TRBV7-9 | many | TGTGCCAGCACCCCCCCCGGGGTCATGAACACTGAAGCTTTCTTT | CASTPPGVMNTEAFF
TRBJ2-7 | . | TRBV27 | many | TGTGCCAGCAGTACCCCCGGGACCTCCTACGAGCAGTACTTC | CASSTPGTSYEQYF
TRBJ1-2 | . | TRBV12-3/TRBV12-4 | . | TGTGCCAGCAGTTTAGGAGAAAGGGCCAACTATGGCTACACCTTC | CASSLGERANYGYTF
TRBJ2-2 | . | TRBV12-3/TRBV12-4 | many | TGTGCCAGCAGTTTAAGCTGGGAGGCGTCCGGGGAGCTGTTTTTT | CASSLSWEASGELFF
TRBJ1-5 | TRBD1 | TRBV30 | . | TGTGCCTGGAGTGGAGGACAGGGCGACAATAGCAATCAGCCCCAGCATTTT | CAWSGGQGDNSNQPQHF
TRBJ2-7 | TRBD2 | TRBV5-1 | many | TGCGCCAGCAGCCCGGGAGGGACTACCTACGAGCAGTACTTC | CASSPGGTTYEQYF
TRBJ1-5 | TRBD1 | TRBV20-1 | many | TGCAGTGCGGGAGCCGGACAGGGGCGCAATCAGCCCCAGCATTTT | CSAGAGQGRNQPQHF
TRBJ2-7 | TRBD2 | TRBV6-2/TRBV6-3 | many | TGCGCAGCGGGAGAGAGATACGAGCAGTACTTC | CAAGERYEQYF
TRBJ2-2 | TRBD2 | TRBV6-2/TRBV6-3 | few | TGTGCCAGCAGTTCCCCTAGCGGGAGGGCCCACACCGGGGAGCTGTTTTTT | CASSSPSGRAHTGELFF
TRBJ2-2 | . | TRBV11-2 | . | TGTGCCAGCAGCTACGGCTTCAATCGAGGGGACACCGGGGAGCTGTTTTTT | CASSYGFNRGDTGELFF
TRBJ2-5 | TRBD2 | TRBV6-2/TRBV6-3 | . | TGTGCCAGCAGACTATATTCGCCCTGGCGGGAGCAGTTAGAGACCCAGTACTTC | CASRLYSPWREQLETQYF
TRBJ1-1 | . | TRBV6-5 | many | TGTGCCAGCAGTCTTCAGGTGAACACTGAAGCTTTCTTT | CASSLQVNTEAFF
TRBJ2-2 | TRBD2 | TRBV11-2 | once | TGTGCCAGCAGCTTAGGCCCCCGACTAGCGCTGAACACCGGGGAGCTGTTTTTT | CASSLGPRLALNTGELFF
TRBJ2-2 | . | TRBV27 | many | TGTGCCAGCAGTCAGGACAGCCTCAACACCGGGGAGCTGTTTTTT | CASSQDSLNTGELFF
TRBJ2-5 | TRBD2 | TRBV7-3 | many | TGTGCCAGCAGCTTGGATCCTCGGACTAGCGGGAGGGCAGAGACCCAGTACTTC | CASSLDPRTSGRAETQYF
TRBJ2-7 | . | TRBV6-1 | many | TGTGCCAGCAGACCCGGGGACGGCTACGAGCAGTACTTC | CASRPGDGYEQYF
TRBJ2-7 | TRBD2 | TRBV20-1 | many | TGCAGTGCTAGAGATCAGCGGGAGAACGTCGAGCAGTACTTC | CSARDQRENVEQYF
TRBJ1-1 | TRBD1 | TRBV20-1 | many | TGCAGTGCTAAAGGGGACAGGGCAAAAGCTAGTGAAGCTTTCTTT | CSAKGDRAKASEAFF
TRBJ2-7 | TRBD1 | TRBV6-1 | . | TGTGCCAGCAGTACAGGGGTTCGCTACGAGCAGTACTTC | CASSTGVRYEQYF
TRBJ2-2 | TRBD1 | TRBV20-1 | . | TGCAGTGGTCTCACAGGGGGCGTCACCGGGGAGCTGTTTTTT | CSGLTGGVTGELFF
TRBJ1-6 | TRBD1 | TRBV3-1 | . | TGTGCCAGCAGACCAACAGGGGGGAATTCACCCCTCCACTTT | CASRPTGGNSPLHF
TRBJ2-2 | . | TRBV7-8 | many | TGTGCCAGCAGCTTGAGGTCAGGGAGGAACACCGGGGAGCTGTTTTTT | CASSLRSGRNTGELFF
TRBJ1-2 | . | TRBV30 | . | TGTGCCTGGAACCCCAGGGCAGGGGACGGCTACACCTTC | CAWNPRAGDGYTF
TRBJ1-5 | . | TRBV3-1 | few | TGTGCCAGCAGCCAAGATCCGAGGGGGAATCAGCCCCAGCATTTT | CASSQDPRGNQPQHF
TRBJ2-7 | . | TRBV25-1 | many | TGTGCCAGCAGTGAGTCCTACGAGCAGTACTTC | CASSESYEQYF
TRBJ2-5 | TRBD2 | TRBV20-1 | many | TGCAGTGCTAAGACGGGACTAGCGGGTGAGACCCAGTACTTC | CSAKTGLAGETQYF
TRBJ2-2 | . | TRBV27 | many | TGTGCCAGCAGTTTTCGCTTGGTGGGTGAGGTCGGGGAGCTGTTTTTT | CASSFRLVGEVGELFF
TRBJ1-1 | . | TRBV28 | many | TGTGCCAGCAGTCGGAATCCGGGGAAGGGCTTTGCTGAAGCTTTCTTT | CASSRNPGKGFAEAFF
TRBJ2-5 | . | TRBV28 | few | TGTGCCAGCAGTTTTTTAGCGGAGATTGAGGAGACCCAGTACTTC | CASSFLAEIEETQYF
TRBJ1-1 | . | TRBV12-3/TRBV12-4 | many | TGTGCCAGCAGTTCGTTGGGCACTGAAGCTTTCTTT | CASSSLGTEAFF